A selection of T cell receptor beta chains follows, all from one sample in a study of cytomegalovirus exposure and HLA in healthy donors. TCRdb's copy holds only in-frame clones and misses some; the assay was immunoSEQ multiplex PCR. The sample lists some 120,000 clones; 81% were seen once. Sequencing used PBMCs. Receptors originate from a woman aged 30 to 39 in good health and CMV-seronegative. The CDR3 runs from the conserved cysteine through the conserved F or W. A D gene is named only where the DNA matches it firmly. Clone sizes are given selectively: once, few, many, or a class where the clone is expanded.

clone_size d_call j_call v_call cdr3_aa cdr3_nt
. TRBD2 TRBJ2-7 TRBV7-2 CASSLGLAGASYEQYF TGTGCCAGCAGCCTTGGACTAGCGGGCGCTTCCTACGAGCAGTACTTC
. . TRBJ2-3 TRBV7-3 CASQLARGTDTQYF TGTGCCAGCCAATTAGCGAGAGGCACAGATACGCAGTATTTT
. TRBD2 TRBJ2-7 TRBV7-2 CASSSREGPTEQYF TGTGCCAGCAGCTCCCGGGAGGGTCCCACGGAGCAGTACTTC
few . TRBJ2-7 TRBV19 CASSIDRQALQQYF TGTGCCAGTAGTATAGATCGCCAGGCCCTACAGCAGTACTTC
few TRBD2 TRBJ2-4 TRBV4-1 CASSQEIAGPKNIQYF TGCGCCAGCAGCCAGGAAATAGCGGGACCCAAAAACATTCAGTACTTC
. TRBD2 TRBJ2-2 TRBV7-9 CARLAENTGELFF TGTGCCAGACTAGCGGAGAACACCGGGGAGCTGTTTTTT
. . TRBJ1-1 TRBV7-8 CASSLAAGDTEAFF TGTGCCAGCAGCTTAGCGGCGGGGGACACTGAAGCTTTCTTT
. . TRBJ2-2 TRBV10-3 CASSSGTNTGELFF TGTGCCAGCAGCTCCGGGACGAACACCGGGGAGCTGTTTTTT
. . TRBJ2-1 TRBV4-1 CASSQDLTSLFF TGCGCCAGCAGCCAAGATCTAACTAGCCTGTTCTTC
. TRBD1 TRBJ2-1 TRBV27 CASSLETGIYNEQFF TGTGCCAGCAGTTTAGAGACAGGGATCTACAATGAGCAGTTCTTC
once TRBD1 TRBJ1-2 TRBV6-5 CASSRDRSCGYTF TGTGCCAGCAGCAGGGACAGGTCGTGTGGCTACACCTTC
once . TRBJ1-2 TRBV5-4 CASSLSRESYGYTF TGTGCCAGCAGCTTAAGCAGGGAATCCTATGGCTACACCTTC
. . TRBJ2-6 TRBV6-5 CASSTADSGANVLTF TGTGCCAGCAGCACCGCGGACTCTGGGGCCAACGTCCTGACTTTC
few TRBD2 TRBJ2-7 TRBV27 CASSLYSGNPYEQYF TGTGCCAGCAGTTTATATAGCGGGAACCCCTACGAGCAGTACTTC
. TRBD2 TRBJ2-7 TRBV7-2 CASSLKGLAGDYEQYF TGTGCCAGCAGCTTAAAGGGACTAGCGGGGGACTACGAGCAGTACTTC
. . TRBJ1-1 TRBV30 CAWSVWGLLRNTEAFF TGTGCCTGGAGTGTCTGGGGGCTACTCCGGAACACTGAAGCTTTCTTT
. . TRBJ2-1 TRBV7-8 CASSLVPSQGTEQFF TGTGCCAGCAGCTTAGTCCCAAGCCAGGGTACTGAGCAGTTCTTC
. TRBD1 TRBJ1-1 TRBV11-2 CASSLAGTGGQAFF TGTGCCAGCAGCTTAGCCGGGACAGGGGGCCAAGCTTTCTTT
once . TRBJ2-7 TRBV27 CASSFRSSGEQYF TGTGCCAGCAGTTTCCGCTCGTCCGGGGAGCAGTACTTC
. . TRBJ2-7 TRBV5-1 CASSLAPDKSSEQYF TGCGCCAGCAGCTTGGCCCCGGACAAATCGAGCGAGCAGTACTTC
. . TRBJ2-1 TRBV27 CASSPRPYNEQFF TGTGCCAGCAGTCCTAGGCCCTACAATGAGCAGTTCTTC
. TRBD2 TRBJ2-7 TRBV7-9 CASSSTRTSGRQTYEQYF TGTGCCAGCAGCTCGACCAGGACCAGCGGGAGGCAAACCTACGAGCAGTACTTC
medium-sized . TRBJ1-2 TRBV7-9 CASSPPEGLYGYTF TGTGCCAGCAGCCCCCCGGAGGGCCTCTATGGCTACACCTTC
. . TRBJ2-2 TRBV7-2 CASSPQGGGSGELFF TGTGCCAGCAGCCCCCAGGGGGGCGGCTCCGGGGAGCTGTTTTTT
. . TRBJ1-3 TRBV10-3 CAISDRIGDSGNTIYF TGTGCCATCAGTGATCGTATCGGAGACTCTGGAAACACCATATATTTT
. . TRBJ2-3 TRBV9 CASSVGVRATDTQYF TGTGCCAGCAGCGTAGGTGTACGCGCCACAGATACGCAGTATTTT
. TRBD2 TRBJ2-7 TRBV7-9 CASSLDPAGSYEQYF TGTGCCAGCAGCTTAGACCCAGCGGGGTCCTACGAGCAGTACTTC
once . TRBJ1-1 TRBV11-2 CASSLARGRTEAFF TGTGCCAGCAGCTTAGCCCGGGGGAGGACTGAAGCTTTCTTT
. . TRBJ1-1 TRBV11-2 CASSSFRQGVMNTEAFF TGTGCCAGCAGCTCCTTTCGGCAGGGCGTTATGAACACTGAAGCTTTCTTT
. . TRBJ1-6 TRBV5-1 CASSSPGSESPLHF TGCGCCAGCAGCTCTCCGGGGTCAGAATCGCCCCTCCACTTT
. TRBD2 TRBJ2-5 TRBV2 CASSEPSQRGQETQYF TGTGCCAGCAGTGAGCCCTCACAGCGGGGGCAAGAGACCCAGTACTTC
. TRBD1 TRBJ1-2 TRBV27 CASSSSGTGNYGYTF TGTGCCAGCAGTTCCTCCGGGACAGGGAACTATGGCTACACCTTC
. TRBD2 TRBJ2-7 TRBV7-2 CASSTRLAGGPGDEQYF TGTGCCAGCAGCACCCGACTAGCGGGAGGGCCGGGGGACGAGCAGTACTTC
. TRBD2 TRBJ2-1 TRBV4-3 CASSQLAGAHNEQFF TGCGCCAGCAGCCAACTAGCGGGAGCACACAATGAGCAGTTCTTC
. . TRBJ1-1 TRBV27 CASKPPRGTEAFF TGTGCCAGCAAACCCCCCAGGGGCACTGAAGCTTTCTTT
. . TRBJ2-7 TRBV5-1 CASSSPGVGTYEQYF TGCGCCAGCAGCTCCCCAGGGGTTGGGACCTACGAGCAGTACTTC
. . TRBJ2-2 TRBV25-1 CASSEFDSFSGELFF TGTGCCAGCAGTGAATTCGACAGCTTTAGCGGGGAGCTGTTTTTT
. . TRBJ2-7 TRBV18 CASSPGQGNYEQYF TGTGCCAGCTCACCAGGGCAGGGTAACTACGAGCAGTACTTC
. TRBD2 TRBJ2-7 TRBV19 CASSRATSGRDLYEQYF TGTGCCAGCTCACGGGCGACTAGCGGGAGGGACCTTTACGAGCAGTACTTC
. TRBD1 TRBJ1-2 TRBV7-9 CASSRPRDRAHITGGYTF TGTGCCAGCAGCCGTCCCCGGGACAGGGCTCATATAACCGGCGGCTACACCTTC
. TRBD1 TRBJ2-3 TRBV4-2 CASSQQGQGRTDTQYF TGTGCCAGCAGCCAACAGGGACAGGGGAGGACAGATACGCAGTATTTT